The 28 T cell receptor beta chains presented below share a single source sample, sequenced in a study of identical twins. TCRdb re-analysed the 5' RACE reads in MiXCR, keeping a single row per CDR3 protein. The sample lists 1.5 million to 2 million distinct CDR3 sequences, about 32% occurring once. Sample: cord blood. Every receptor here comes from a newborn girl in good health.

This clonotype was detected a few times. This chain connects TRBV28 to TRBJ1-5; D remains unclear. Per germline, CDR1 MDHEN and CDR2 SYDVKM. Trimming cost V 11 bases and J 1 base, with 12 bases left between them. This CDR3 region has 13 residues. CDR3 region: CAAVESSNQPQHF. In DNA, the CDR3 is TGTGCCGCGGTAGAGTCAAGCAATCAGCCCCAGCATTTT.

This clonotype has just a few counts. In nucleotides, the CDR3 is TGCAGCGTCCTACAGGGCCCTCAAGAGACCCAGTACTTC. This gives the protein CSVLQGPQETQYF. The rearrangement uses TRBV29-1 and TRBJ2-5; a possible D gene is TRBD1 (6 bases). The germline V and J ends were trimmed by 6 bases and 2 bases, with 13 bases remaining between them. CDR1 SQVTM and CDR2 ANQGSEA come from the germline V gene. This CDR3 spans 13 amino acids.

This clonotype was found once. This chain links TRBV9 with TRBJ2-2; 10 positions match TRBD2. Trimming took 5 bases from V and 2 from J; bases not matched to a gene: 6. CDR3 length equals 16 residues. Germline-derived CDR1 and CDR2 are SGDLS and YYNGEE. Here the CDR3 DNA reads TGTGCCAGCAGAGCGGGAGGGCAGCCTAACACCGGGGAGCTGTTTTTT. It yields the protein CASRAGGQPNTGELFF. The full variable domain, in which reference TRBV9 and TRBJ2-2 provide the parts outside the CDR3, is DSGVTQTPKHLITATGQRVTLRCSPRSGDLSVYWYQQSLDQGLQFLIQYYNGEERAKGNILERFSAQQFPDLHSELNLSSLELGDSALYFCASRAGGQPNTGELFFGEGSRLTVL.

As to this clonotype: Mismatch with germline at one junction end may stem from a read error. The V and J genes are TRBV18 and TRBJ2-1; 11 nucleotides match TRBD1. This CDR3 has 15 amino acids. CDR1 is KGHSH and CDR2 is LQKENI in the germline V gene. The chain's CDR3 is CASSPPRTGGNKQFF. In DNA, the CDR3 is TGTGCCAGCTCACCACCAAGGACAGGGGGCAATAAGCAGTTCTTC.

In regard to this clonotype: The germline gene is not matched at one end of the junction; a read error may be the cause. This chain uses TRBV12-3 or TRBV12-4 with TRBJ2-5; no definite D call. The CDR3 runs to 12 residues. CDR3 coding DNA: TGTGGCAGCAGTTTACCGAAAGAGACCCAGTACTTC. It specifies CGSSLPKETQYF.

The V and J genes are TRBV6-5 and TRBJ2-1; TRBD2 matches at 8 bases. With 0 bases clipped from V and 0 bases from J, the junction kept 4 bases outside the gene matches. The CDR3 extends over 17 amino acids. Germline CDR1 reads MNHEY; CDR2 reads SVGAGI. The chain's CDR3 is CASSYSGTSGSYNEQFF. In nucleotides, the CDR3 is TGTGCCAGCAGTTACTCCGGGACTAGTGGCTCCTACAATGAGCAGTTCTTC.

This clonotype occurred once. This sequence joins TRBV10-3 and TRBJ1-1; D remains unclear. The CDR3 consists of 14 residues. V was pared by 11 bases and J by 3 bases, with 19 bases between. CDR1 ENHRY and CDR2 SYGVKD come from the germline V gene. CDR3 in DNA: TGTGCCCTTACTCCCGGGAAAACGTACACTGAAGCTTTCTTT. Its translation: CALTPGKTYTEAFF.

V and J are TRBV11-2 and TRBJ2-7; D is uncertain. The CDR3 is made up of 13 amino acids. The V end lost 0 bases, the J end lost 7 bases, and 10 bases lay between the germline ends. Germline CDR1 is SGHAT and CDR2 is FQNNGV. The CDR3, as DNA: TGTGCCAGCAGCTTAGATACCGCTGGGGAGCAGTACTTC. As protein: CASSLDTAGEQYF.

This clonotype was recorded at least ten times. The V gene is TRBV6-2 or TRBV6-3, the J gene TRBJ2-3; the D gene is possibly TRBD1 (6 bases). Germline lookup yields CDR1 MNHEY and CDR2 SVGEGT. Trimming left V 1 base short and J 3 bases short, with 11 bases between. The CDR3 totals 15 residues. The DNA for the CDR3 is TGTGCCAGCAGTTACTTCAGGGGCCATACAGATACGCAGTATTTT. Amino acid sequence: CASSYFRGHTDTQYF.

This rearrangement joins TRBV21-1 to TRBJ1-1; the DNA was not used to check the table's D call, TRBD1. TRBV21-1 is shown as a pseudogene. The CDR3 contains 15 residues. CDR3 loop: CASSNDSYLNTEAFF. CDR3 DNA sequence: TGTGCCAGCAGCAATGACAGTTACTTGAACACTGAAGCTTTCTTT.

The chain employs TRBV5-8 and TRBJ1-6; no clear D. V lost 7 bases to trimming and J lost 9 bases, with 17 bases between them. CDR3 length equals 14 residues. Germline CDR1 SGHTS, CDR2 YDEGEE. CDR3 amino acids: CASGRQAGISPLHF. The CDR3 nucleotides read TGTGCCAGCGGCCGACAAGCGGGAATTTCACCCCTCCACTTT.

The chain has TRBV20-1 and TRBJ2-7; the D gene is possibly TRBD2 (6 bases). Germline loops: CDR1 DFQATT, CDR2 SNEGSKA (reference sequence). This CDR3 region has 13 residues. Between the trimmed V and J ends, which lost 3 bases and 6 bases, there was a span of 15 bases. CDR3 sequence reads: CSASPPQGGEQYF. DNA for the CDR3: TGCAGTGCTAGCCCCCCTCAGGGAGGCGAGCAGTACTTC.

This chain links TRBV11-2 with TRBJ2-1, with a weak D call TRBD1 (6 bases). The germline V gene encodes CDR1 SGHAT and CDR2 FQNNGV. The ends were cut back, 2 bases at V and 2 bases at J, with 13 bases in the middle. This CDR3 has 16 residues. The CDR3 DNA reads as TGTGCCAGCAGCTTATGGGGGCTAGGGGCCTACAATGAGCAGTTCTTC. Protein sequence: CASSLWGLGAYNEQFF.

This clonotype was found a few times. The chain has TRBV25-1 and TRBJ2-7; TRBD2 aligns across 10 bases. With 1 base clipped from V and 0 bases from J, the junction kept 3 bases outside the gene matches. Germline V gives CDR1 MGHDK, CDR2 SYGVNS. The CDR3 is 16 residues long. CDR3: CASSELGTSASYEQYF. As DNA, the CDR3 is TGTGCCAGCAGTGAATTGGGGACTAGCGCCTCCTACGAGCAGTACTTC.

This clonotype turned up a few times. This chain connects TRBV27 to TRBJ2-7; TRBD2 is a possible D gene (5 bases). The CDR3 contains 16 residues. Trimming cost V 2 bases and J 0 bases, with 14 bases left between them. CDR1 is MNHEY, CDR2 SMNVEV, per germline (reference sequence). Here the CDR3 reads CASSLRAAGRSYEQYF. CDR3 DNA sequence: TGTGCCAGCAGTTTACGGGCGGCGGGTCGCTCCTACGAGCAGTACTTC.

This clonotype was observed a few times. The V call is TRBV6-1, the J call TRBJ2-1; 14 bases agree with TRBD2. Trimming took 7 bases from V and 6 from J; bases not matched to a gene: 5. The germline V gene has CDR1 MNHNS and CDR2 SASEGT. The CDR3 has 15 amino acids. CDR3 coding DNA: TGTGCCAGCACTGGACTAGCGGGGGGCTTCAATGAGCAGTTCTTC. As protein: CASTGLAGGFNEQFF.

The rearrangement joins TRBV5-1 to TRBJ2-1, with no clear D. The CDR3 consists of 13 residues. Trimming stripped 4 bases from V and 4 bases from J, with 9 bases between. Germline-derived CDR1 and CDR2 are SGHRS and YFSETQ. CDR3 sequence: CASSVTWYNEQFF. DNA for the CDR3: TGCGCCAGCAGCGTGACCTGGTACAATGAGCAGTTCTTC.

The J gene is TRBJ1-1, the V gene TRBV29-1, with a weak D call TRBD1 (5 bases). Trimming took 5 bases from V and 0 from J, leaving 13 bases between them. The length of the CDR3 is 14 residues. Germline V lookup: CDR1 SQVTM, CDR2 ANQGSEA. CDR3 region: CSVQPGHLNTEAFF. The DNA for the CDR3 is TGCAGCGTTCAACCAGGACACTTGAACACTGAAGCTTTCTTT.

The genes are TRBV20-1 and TRBJ2-3; TRBD2 aligns across 7 bases. The junction had 6 bases not matched to a gene; V was cut back by 6 bases and J by 0 bases. Germline-derived CDR1 and CDR2 are DFQATT and SNEGSKA (reference sequence). The CDR3 totals 14 residues. In DNA form, the CDR3 reads TGCAGTGCCGCGACGGGGGGTAGCACAGATACGCAGTATTTT. It codes for CSAATGGSTDTQYF.

This clonotype has more than one count but fewer than ten. The chain has TRBV5-6 and TRBJ2-1; 7 nucleotides line up with TRBD2. The trim removed 2 bases at V and 6 bases at J, leaving 11 bases unmatched. The CDR3 length is 16 residues. Germline lookup yields CDR1 SGHDT and CDR2 YYEEEE. CDR3 sequence: CASSFRGRALGNEQFF. CDR3 DNA: TGTGCCAGCAGCTTCCGAGGGAGGGCCTTGGGCAATGAGCAGTTCTTC.

The sample holds many counts of this clonotype. This chain uses TRBV5-1 with TRBJ2-1, with D perhaps being TRBD1 or TRBD2 (5 bases each). Trimming left V 0 bases short and J 0 bases short, with 13 bases between. Germline assignment: CDR1 SGHRS and CDR2 YFSETQ. CDR3 length: 17 residues. The CDR3 here is CASSLAGSLSSYNEQFF. CDR3 DNA sequence: TGCGCCAGCAGCTTGGCAGGGAGCCTAAGCTCCTACAATGAGCAGTTCTTC.

The chain joins TRBV6-2 or TRBV6-3 to TRBJ2-1; 9 positions match TRBD2. V shed 7 bases, J shed 9 bases, and the junction held 10 bases outside the gene matches. The CDR3 sequence is 14 residues long. Per the germline V gene, CDR1 is MNHEY and CDR2 is SVGEGT. For the CDR3, the DNA is TGTGCCAGCACTCCGGGACTAGCAACCGGTGAGCAGTTCTTC. Translating gives CASTPGLATGEQFF.

The genes are TRBV24-1 and TRBJ2-3; perhaps TRBD2 as D (6 bases). Trimming stripped 1 base from V and 0 bases from J, with 19 bases between. The CDR3 loop spans 19 amino acids. Germline CDR1 KGHDR, CDR2 SFDVKD. The CDR3 sequence: CATSDLGRGGHTSTDTQYF. CDR3 nucleotide sequence: TGTGCCACCAGTGATTTAGGACGTGGAGGGCATACTAGCACAGATACGCAGTATTTT.

This clonotype occurred a few times. The genes are TRBV4-2 and TRBJ1-2; 7 positions match TRBD1. Looked up from germline, CDR1 is LGHNA and CDR2 is YNFKEQ. The CDR3 is 18 residues long. Losses at the gene ends were 4 bases for V and 0 bases for J; bases not matched to a gene: 14. The CDR3 sequence: CASSRRQGHVRANYGYTF. The CDR3 bases are TGTGCCAGCAGCCGACGACAGGGCCACGTAAGAGCTAACTATGGCTACACCTTC.

About this clonotype: A much larger clone differs from this one at a single base, so this may be a read error. The chain links TRBV5-1 to TRBJ2-6; TRBD1 matches 9 bases. The CDR3 runs 15 residues. Germline V CDR1 and CDR2: SGHRS, YFSETQ. The CDR3 nucleotides read TGCGCCGGCAGCTTGGACAGGGGTGGGGCCAACGTCCTGACTTTC. Protein product: CAGSLDRGGANVLTF. Supplemented by reference TRBV5-1 and TRBJ2-6, the full variable domain reads KAGVTQTPRYLIKTRGQQVTLSCSPISGHRSVSWYQQTPGQGLQFLFEYFSETQRNKGNFPGRFSGRQFSNSRSEMNVSTLELGDSALYLCAGSLDRGGANVLTFGAGSRLTVL.

This clonotype was seen many times. The gene calls are TRBV28 and TRBJ2-7; the D gene is possibly TRBD2 (5 bases). In germline, CDR1 is MDHEN, CDR2 SYDVKM. This CDR3 has 13 residues. Between the trimmed V and J ends, which lost 3 bases and 3 bases, there was a span of 9 bases. CDR3 bases: TGTGCCAGCAGTTTGAGAGGGTTCTACGAGCAGTACTTC. Its translation is CASSLRGFYEQYF.

The chain has TRBV12-5 and TRBJ2-1, with 10 bases that match TRBD2. Germline V CDR1 and CDR2: LGHNT, FRNRAP. The CDR3 has 18 residues. After removal of 1 base from V and 5 bases from J, the junction contained 11 bases not matched to a gene. The chain's CDR3 is CASGLGSGRALENNEQFF. CDR3 DNA sequence: TGTGCTAGTGGTTTGGGCAGCGGGAGGGCCCTTGAGAACAATGAGCAGTTCTTC.

This clonotype has a single count. V gene TRBV5-1 combines with J gene TRBJ2-2, with 10 bases lining up with TRBD2. Germline-derived CDR1 and CDR2 are SGHRS and YFSETQ. V was clipped by 1 base and J by 0 bases; unmatched bases: 6. The CDR3 runs to 18 residues. The DNA of the CDR3 is TGCGCCAGCAGCTTGCGGACTAGCGGAAGGGCGAACACCGGGGAGCTGTTTTTT. It codes for CASSLRTSGRANTGELFF.